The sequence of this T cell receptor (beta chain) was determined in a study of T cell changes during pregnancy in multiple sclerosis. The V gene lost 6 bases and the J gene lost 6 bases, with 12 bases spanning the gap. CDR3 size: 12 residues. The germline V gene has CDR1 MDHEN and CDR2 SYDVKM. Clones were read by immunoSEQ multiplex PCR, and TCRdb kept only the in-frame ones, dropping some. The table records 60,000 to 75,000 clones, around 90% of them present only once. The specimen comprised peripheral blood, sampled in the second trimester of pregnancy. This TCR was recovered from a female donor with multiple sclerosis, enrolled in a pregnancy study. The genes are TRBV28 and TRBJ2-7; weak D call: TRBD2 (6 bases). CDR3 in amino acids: CASSRLVREQYF. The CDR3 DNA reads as TGTGCCAGCAGCCGACTAGTTCGCGAGCAGTACTTC.